This entry is about one T cell receptor beta chain. Other nucleotide sequences from this sample produce the same CDR3. This record comes from a study of OX40 agonist ivuxolimab in advanced cancers. V was cut by 4 bases and J by 2 bases, with 4 bases left in between. Germline V CDR1 and CDR2: SGHTA, FQGNSA. The CDR3 totals 12 residues. Assay used: immunoSEQ multiplex PCR; TCRdb lists only in-frame clones, some missing. The table shows under 95,000 clones, with roughly 89% occurring only once. This receptor was identified in an adult with an advanced solid tumor such as melanoma, head and neck, liver or kidney cancer. The rearrangement uses TRBV7-2 and TRBJ2-3; D not resolved. Sample: CD4+ or CD8+ T cells sorted from blood, taken in a trial of the OX40 agonist ivuxolimab. CDR3 DNA sequence: TGTGCCAGCAGCTCCTACACAGATACGCAGTATTTT. Its translation is CASSSYTDTQYF.